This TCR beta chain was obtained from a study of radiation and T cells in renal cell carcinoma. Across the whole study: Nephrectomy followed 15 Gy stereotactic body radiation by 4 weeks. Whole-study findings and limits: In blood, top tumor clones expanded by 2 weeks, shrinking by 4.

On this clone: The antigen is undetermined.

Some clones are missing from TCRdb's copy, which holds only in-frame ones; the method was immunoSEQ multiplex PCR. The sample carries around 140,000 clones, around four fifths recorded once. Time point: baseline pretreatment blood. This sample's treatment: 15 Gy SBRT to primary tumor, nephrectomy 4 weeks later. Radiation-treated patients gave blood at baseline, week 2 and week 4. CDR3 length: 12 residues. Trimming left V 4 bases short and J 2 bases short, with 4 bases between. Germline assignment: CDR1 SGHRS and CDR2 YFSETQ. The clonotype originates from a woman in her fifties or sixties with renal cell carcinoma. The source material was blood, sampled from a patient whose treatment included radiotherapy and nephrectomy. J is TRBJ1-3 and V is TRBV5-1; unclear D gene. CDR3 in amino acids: CASSAAGNTIYF. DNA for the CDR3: TGCGCCAGCAGCGCCGCTGGAAACACCATATATTTT. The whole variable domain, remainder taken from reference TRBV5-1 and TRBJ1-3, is KAGVTQTPRYLIKTRGQQVTLSCSPISGHRSVSWYQQTPGQGLQFLFEYFSETQRNKGNFPGRFSGRQFSNSRSEMNVSTLELGDSALYLCASSAAGNTIYFGEGSWLTVV.